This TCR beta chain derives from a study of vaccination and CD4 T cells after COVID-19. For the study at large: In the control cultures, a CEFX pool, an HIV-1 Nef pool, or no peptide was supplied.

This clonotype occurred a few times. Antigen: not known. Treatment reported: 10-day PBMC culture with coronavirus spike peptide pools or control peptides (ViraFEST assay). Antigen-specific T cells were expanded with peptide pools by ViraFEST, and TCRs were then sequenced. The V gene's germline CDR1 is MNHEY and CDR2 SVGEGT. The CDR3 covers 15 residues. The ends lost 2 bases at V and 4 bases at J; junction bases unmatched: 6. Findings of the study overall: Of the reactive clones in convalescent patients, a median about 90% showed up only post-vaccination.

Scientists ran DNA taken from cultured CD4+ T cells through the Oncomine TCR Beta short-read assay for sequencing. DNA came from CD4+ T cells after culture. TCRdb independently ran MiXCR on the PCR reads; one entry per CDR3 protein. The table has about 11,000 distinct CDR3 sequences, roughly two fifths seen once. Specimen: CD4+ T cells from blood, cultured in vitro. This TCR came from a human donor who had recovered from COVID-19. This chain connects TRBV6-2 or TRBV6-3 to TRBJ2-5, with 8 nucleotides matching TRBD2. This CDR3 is CASSYGRGVGETQYF. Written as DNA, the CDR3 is TGTGCCAGCAGTTACGGGCGGGGGGTAGGAGAGACCCAGTACTTC.